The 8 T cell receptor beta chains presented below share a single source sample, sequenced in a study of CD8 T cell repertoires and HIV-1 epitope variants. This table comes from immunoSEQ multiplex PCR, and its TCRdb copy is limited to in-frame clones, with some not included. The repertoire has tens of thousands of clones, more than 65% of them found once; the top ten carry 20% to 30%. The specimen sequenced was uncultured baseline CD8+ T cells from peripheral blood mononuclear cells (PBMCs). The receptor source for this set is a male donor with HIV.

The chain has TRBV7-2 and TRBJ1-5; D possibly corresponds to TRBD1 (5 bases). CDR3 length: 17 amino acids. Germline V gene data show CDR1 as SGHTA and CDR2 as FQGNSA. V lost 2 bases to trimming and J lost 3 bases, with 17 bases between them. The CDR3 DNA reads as TGTGCCAGCAGCTTATCTCTTTACAGGTCACCCAATCAGCCCCAGCATTTT. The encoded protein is CASSLSLYRSPNQPQHF.

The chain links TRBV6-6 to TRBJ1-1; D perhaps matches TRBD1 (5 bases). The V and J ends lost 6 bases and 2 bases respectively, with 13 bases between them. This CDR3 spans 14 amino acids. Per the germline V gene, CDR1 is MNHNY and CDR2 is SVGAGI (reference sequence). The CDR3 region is CASSLGGVNTEAFF. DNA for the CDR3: TGTGCCAGCAGCTTGGGGGGGGTTAACACTGAAGCTTTCTTT.

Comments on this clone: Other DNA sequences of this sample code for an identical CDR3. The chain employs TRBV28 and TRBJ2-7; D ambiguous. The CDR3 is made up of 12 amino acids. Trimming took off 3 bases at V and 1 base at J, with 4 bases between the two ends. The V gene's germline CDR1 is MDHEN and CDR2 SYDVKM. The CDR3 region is CASSLSSYEQYF. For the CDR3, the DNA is TGTGCCAGCAGTTTGTCTTCCTACGAGCAGTACTTC.

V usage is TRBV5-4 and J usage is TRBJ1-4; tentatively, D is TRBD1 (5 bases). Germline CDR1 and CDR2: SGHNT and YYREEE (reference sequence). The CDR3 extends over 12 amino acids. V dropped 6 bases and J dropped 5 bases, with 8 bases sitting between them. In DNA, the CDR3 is TGTGCCAGCAACCGACAGAATGAAAAACTGTTTTTT. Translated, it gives CASNRQNEKLFF. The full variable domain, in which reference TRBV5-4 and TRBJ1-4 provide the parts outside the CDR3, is ETGVTQSPTHLIKTRGQQVTLRCSSQSGHNTVSWYQQALGQGPQFIFQYYREEENGRGNFPPRFSGLQFPNYSSELNVNALELDDSALYLCASNRQNEKLFFGSGTQLSVL.

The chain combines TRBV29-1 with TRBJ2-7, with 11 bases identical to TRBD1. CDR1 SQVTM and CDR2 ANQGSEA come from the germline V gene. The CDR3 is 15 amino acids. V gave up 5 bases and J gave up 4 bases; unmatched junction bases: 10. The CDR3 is CSVPISGTGGYEQYF. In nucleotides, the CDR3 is TGCAGCGTTCCCATCTCCGGGACAGGGGGTTACGAGCAGTACTTC.

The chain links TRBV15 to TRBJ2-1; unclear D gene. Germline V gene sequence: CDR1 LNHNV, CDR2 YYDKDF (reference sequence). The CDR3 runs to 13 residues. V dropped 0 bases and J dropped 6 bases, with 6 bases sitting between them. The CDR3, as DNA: TGTGCCACCAGCAGAGAGGAGTCCAATGAGCAGTTCTTC. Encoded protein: CATSREESNEQFF. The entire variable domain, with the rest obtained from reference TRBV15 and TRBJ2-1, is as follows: DAMVIQNPRYQVTQFGKPVTLSCSQTLNHNVMYWYQQKSSQAPKLLFHYYDKDFNNEADTPDNFQSRRPNTSFCFLDIRSPGLGDTAMYLCATSREESNEQFFGPGTRLTVL.

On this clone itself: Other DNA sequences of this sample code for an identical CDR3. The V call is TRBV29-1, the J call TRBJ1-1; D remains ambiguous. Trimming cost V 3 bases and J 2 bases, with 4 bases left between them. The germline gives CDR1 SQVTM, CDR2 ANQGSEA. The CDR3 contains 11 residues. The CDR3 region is CSVERNTEAFF. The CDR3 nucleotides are TGCAGCGTTGAGAGAAACACTGAAGCTTTCTTT.

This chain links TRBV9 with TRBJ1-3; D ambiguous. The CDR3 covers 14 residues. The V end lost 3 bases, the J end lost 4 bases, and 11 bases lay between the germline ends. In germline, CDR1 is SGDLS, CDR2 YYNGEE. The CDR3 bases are TGTGCCAGCAGCGGCGGGGTACGCGGAAACACCATATATTTT. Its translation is CASSGGVRGNTIYF.